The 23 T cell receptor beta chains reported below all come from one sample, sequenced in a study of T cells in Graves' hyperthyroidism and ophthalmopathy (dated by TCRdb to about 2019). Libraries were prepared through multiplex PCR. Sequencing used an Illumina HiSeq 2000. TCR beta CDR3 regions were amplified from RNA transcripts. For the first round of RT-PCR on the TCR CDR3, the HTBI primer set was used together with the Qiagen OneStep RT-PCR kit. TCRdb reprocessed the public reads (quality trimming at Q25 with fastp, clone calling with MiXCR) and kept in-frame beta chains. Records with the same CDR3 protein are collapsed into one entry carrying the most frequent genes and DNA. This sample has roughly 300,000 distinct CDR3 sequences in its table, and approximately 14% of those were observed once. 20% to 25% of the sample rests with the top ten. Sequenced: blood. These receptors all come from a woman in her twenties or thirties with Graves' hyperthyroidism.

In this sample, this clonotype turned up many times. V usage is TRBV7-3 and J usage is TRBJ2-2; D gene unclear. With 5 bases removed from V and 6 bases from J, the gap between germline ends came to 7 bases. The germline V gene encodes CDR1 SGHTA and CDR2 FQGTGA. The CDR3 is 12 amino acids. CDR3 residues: CASSPYAGELFF. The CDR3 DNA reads TGTGCCAGCAGCCCCTACGCCGGGGAGCTGTTTTTT.

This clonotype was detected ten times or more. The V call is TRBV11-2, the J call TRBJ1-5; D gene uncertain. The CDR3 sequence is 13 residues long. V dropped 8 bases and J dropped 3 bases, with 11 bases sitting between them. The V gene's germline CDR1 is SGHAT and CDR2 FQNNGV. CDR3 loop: CASSESANQPQHF. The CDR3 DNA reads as TGTGCCAGCTCGGAAAGTGCCAATCAGCCCCAGCATTTT. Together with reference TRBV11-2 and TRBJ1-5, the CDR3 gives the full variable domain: EAGVAQSPRYKIIEKRQSVAFWCNPISGHATLYWYQQILGQGPKLLIQFQNNGVVDDSQLPKDRFSAERLKGVDSTLKIQPAKLEDSAVYLCASSESANQPQHFGDGTRLSIL.

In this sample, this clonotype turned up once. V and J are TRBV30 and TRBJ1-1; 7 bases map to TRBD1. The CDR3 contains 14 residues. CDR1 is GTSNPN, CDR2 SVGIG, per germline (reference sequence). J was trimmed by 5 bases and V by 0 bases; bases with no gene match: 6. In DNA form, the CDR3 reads TGTGCCTGGAGTGTCTCGGGCAGGGGGACTGAAGCTTTCTTT. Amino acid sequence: CAWSVSGRGTEAFF.

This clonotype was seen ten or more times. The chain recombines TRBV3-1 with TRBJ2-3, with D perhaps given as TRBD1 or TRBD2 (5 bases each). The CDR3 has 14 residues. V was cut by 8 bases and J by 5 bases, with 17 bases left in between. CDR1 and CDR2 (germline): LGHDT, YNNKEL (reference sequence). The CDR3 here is CASSPGLAGDTQYF. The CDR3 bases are TGTGCCAGCTCACCGGGGCTAGCCGGAGATACGCAGTATTTT.

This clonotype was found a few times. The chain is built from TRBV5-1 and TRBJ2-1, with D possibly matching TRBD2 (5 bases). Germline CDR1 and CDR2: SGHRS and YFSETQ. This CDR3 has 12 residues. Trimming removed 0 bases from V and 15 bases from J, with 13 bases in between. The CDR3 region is CASSLDPSIWFF. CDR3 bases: TGCGCCAGCAGCTTGGATCCTAGCATTTGGTTCTTC.

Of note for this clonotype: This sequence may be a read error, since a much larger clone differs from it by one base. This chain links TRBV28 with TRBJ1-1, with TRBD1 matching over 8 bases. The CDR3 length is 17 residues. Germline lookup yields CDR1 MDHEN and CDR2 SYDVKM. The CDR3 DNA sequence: TGTGCCAGCAGTTCAACCCGACAGGGGAGGTTTAGGGCTGAAGCTTCCTTT. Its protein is CASSSTRQGRFRAEASF.

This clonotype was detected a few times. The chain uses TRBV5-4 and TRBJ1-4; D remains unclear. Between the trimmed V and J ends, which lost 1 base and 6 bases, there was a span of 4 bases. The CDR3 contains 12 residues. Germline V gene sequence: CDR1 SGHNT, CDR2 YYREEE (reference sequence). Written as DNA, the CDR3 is TGTGCCAGCAGCTTGTGGGATGAAAAACTGTTTTTT. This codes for CASSLWDEKLFF.

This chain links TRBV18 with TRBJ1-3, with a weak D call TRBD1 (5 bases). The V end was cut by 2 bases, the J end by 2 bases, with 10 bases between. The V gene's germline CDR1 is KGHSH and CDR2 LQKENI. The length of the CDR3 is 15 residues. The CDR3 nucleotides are TGTGCCAGCTCACCAGCAGGGATGCCTGGAAACACCATATATTTT. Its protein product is CASSPAGMPGNTIYF.

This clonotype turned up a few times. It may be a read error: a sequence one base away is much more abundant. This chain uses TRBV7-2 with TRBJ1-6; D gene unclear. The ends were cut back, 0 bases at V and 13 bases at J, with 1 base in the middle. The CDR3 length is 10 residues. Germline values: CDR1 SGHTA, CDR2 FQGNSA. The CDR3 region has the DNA TGTGCCAGCAGCTTAGCCCCCCTCCACTTT. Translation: CASSLAPLHF.

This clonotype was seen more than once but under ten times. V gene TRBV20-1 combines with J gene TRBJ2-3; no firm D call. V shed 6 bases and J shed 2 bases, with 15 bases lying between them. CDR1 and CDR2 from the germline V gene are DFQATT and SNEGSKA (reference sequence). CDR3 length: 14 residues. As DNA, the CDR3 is TGCAGTGCCGCCCCGCTAGGTGACACAGATACGCAGTATTTT. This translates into CSAAPLGDTDTQYF.

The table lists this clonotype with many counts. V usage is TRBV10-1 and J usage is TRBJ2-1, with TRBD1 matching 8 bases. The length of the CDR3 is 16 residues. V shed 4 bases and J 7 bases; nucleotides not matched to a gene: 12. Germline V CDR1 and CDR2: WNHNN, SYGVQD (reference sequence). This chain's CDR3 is CASSGGGRDRGNEQFF. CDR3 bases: TGCGCCAGCAGTGGAGGGGGACGAGACAGGGGAAATGAGCAGTTCTTC.

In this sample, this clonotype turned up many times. CDR3 nucleotide sequence: TGTGCCAGCATGAGCCCAACCACTGAAGCTTTCTTT. Translation gives CASMSPTTEAFF. This chain links TRBV6-1 with TRBJ1-1; D gene unclear. Germline V gene data show CDR1 as MNHNS and CDR2 as SASEGT. CDR3 length: 12 amino acids. The V end was cut by 7 bases, the J end by 4 bases, with 10 bases between.

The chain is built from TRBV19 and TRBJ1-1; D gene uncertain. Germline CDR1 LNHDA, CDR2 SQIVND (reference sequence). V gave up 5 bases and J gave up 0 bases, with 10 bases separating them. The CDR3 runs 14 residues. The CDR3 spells CASSAAGMNTEAFF. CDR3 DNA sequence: TGTGCCAGTAGTGCCGCCGGCATGAACACTGAAGCTTTCTTT. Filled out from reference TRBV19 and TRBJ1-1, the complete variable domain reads DGGITQSPKYLFRKEGQNVTLSCEQNLNHDAMYWYRQDPGQGLRLIYYSQIVNDFQKGDIAEGYSVSREKKESFPLTVTSAQKNPTAFYLCASSAAGMNTEAFFGQGTRLTVV.

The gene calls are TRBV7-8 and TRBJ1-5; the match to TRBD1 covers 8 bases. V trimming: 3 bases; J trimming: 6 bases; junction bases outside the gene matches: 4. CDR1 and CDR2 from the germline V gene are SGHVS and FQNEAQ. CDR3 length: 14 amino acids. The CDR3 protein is CASSFGQGGQPQHF. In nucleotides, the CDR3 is TGTGCCAGCAGCTTCGGACAGGGAGGTCAGCCCCAGCATTTT.

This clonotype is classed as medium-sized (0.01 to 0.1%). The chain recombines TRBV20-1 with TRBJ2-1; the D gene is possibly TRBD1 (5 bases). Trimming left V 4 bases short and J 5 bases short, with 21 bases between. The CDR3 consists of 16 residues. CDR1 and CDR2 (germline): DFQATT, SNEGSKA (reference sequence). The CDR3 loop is CSANRWPDHINNEQFF. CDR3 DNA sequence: TGCAGTGCTAACAGGTGGCCCGACCACATAAACAATGAGCAGTTCTTC.

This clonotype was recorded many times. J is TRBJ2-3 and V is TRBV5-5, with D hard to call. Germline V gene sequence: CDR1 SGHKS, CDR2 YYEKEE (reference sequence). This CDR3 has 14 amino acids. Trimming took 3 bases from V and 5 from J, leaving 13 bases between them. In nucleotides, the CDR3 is TGTGCCAGCAGCTACCGAATTGACATAGATACGCAGTATTTT. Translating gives CASSYRIDIDTQYF.

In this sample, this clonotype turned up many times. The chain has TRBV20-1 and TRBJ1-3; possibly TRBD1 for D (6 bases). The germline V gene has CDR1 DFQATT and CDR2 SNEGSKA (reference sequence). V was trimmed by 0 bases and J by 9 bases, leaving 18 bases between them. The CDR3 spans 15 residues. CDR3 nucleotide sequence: TGCAGTGCTAGAGATGCTTTACAGGGAAGGGGCACCATATATTTT. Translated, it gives CSARDALQGRGTIYF.

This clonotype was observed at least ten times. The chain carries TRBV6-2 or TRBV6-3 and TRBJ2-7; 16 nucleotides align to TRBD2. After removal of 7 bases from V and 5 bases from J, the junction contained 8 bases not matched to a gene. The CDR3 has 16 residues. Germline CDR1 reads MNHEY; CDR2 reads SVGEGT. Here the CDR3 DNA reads TGTGCCAGCACCGGGACTAGCGGGAGGGCCACGGACGAGCAGTACTTC. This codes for CASTGTSGRATDEQYF.

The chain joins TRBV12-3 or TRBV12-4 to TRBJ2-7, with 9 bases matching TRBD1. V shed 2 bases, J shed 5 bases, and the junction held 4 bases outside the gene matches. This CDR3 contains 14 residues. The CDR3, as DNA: TGTGCCAGCAGTTTACGGACAGGGGCTGACGAGCAGTACTTC. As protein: CASSLRTGADEQYF.

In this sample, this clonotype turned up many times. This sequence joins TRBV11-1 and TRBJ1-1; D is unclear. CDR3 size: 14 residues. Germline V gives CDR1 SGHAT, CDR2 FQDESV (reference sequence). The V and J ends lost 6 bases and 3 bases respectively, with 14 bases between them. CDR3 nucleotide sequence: TGTGCCAGCAGACAGCAGGCTCTCGACACTGAAGCTTTCTTT. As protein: CASRQQALDTEAFF.

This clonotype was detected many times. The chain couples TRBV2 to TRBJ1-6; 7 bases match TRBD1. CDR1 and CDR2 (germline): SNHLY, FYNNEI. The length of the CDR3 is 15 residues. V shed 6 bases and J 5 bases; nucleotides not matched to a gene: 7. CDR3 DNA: TGTGCCAGCAGGGAACGGGACAGTGATAATTCACCCCTCCACTTT. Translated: CASRERDSDNSPLHF.

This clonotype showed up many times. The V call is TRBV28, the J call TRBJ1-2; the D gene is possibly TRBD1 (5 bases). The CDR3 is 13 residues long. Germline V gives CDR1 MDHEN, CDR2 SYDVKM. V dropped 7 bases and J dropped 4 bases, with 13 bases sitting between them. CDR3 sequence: CASTGLGVYGYTF. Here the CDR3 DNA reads TGTGCCAGCACGGGTCTGGGGGTCTATGGCTACACCTTC.

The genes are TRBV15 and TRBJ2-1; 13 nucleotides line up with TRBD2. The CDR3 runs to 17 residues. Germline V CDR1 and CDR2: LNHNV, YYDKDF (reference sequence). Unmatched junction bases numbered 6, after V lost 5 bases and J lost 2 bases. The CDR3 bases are TGTGCCACCAGCGACACGGGACTAGCGGGAACCTACAATGAGCAGTTCTTC. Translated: CATSDTGLAGTYNEQFF.